This T cell receptor beta chain came from a study of PD-1 blockade in classical Hodgkin lymphoma. General study findings and limits: Exclusion was the outcome for patients who began nivolumab under 1 year after ASCT.

Here immunoSEQ multiplex PCR was the method, and the copy in TCRdb shows in-frame clones only, minus some. The table lists around 40,000 clones, 70% to 80% of them singletons, with approximately 9.4% in the top ten. Germline CDR1 is SGHNT and CDR2 is YYREEE (reference sequence). The CDR3 contains 14 residues. V trimming: 4 bases; J trimming: 4 bases; junction bases outside the gene matches: 7. In regard to this clone: Its specificity is unknown.

Sample time point: cycle 4 day 1 (C4D1), after 6 weeks of nivolumab. Every patient experienced relapse after autologous stem cell transplantation, and brentuximab vedotin exposure varied. The chain links TRBV5-4 to TRBJ1-2; 7 nucleotides line up with TRBD1. This receptor was identified in a human donor with classical Hodgkin lymphoma. Sequenced here: peripheral blood mononuclear cells (PBMCs), sampled before the fourth cycle of nivolumab. The CDR3 nucleotides are TGTGCCAGCAGCGAAGGCAGGGGGGGCTATGGCTACACCTTC. As protein: CASSEGRGGYGYTF.